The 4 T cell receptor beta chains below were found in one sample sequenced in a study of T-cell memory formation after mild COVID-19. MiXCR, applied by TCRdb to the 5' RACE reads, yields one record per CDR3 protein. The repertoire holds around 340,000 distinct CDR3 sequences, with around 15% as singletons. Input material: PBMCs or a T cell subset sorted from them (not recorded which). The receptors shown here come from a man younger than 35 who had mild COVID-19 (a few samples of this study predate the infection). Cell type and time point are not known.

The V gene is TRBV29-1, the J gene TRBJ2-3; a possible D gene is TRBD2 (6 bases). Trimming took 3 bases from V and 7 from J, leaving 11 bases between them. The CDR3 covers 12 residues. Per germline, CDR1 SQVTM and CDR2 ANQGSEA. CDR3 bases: TGCAGCGTTGACGCGGGATCTAATACGCAGTATTTT. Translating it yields CSVDAGSNTQYF.

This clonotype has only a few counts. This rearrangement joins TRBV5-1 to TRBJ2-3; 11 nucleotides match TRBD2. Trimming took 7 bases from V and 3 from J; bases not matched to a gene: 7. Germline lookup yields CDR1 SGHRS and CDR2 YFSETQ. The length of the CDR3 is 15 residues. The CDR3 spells CASRKLAGETDTQYF. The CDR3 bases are TGCGCCAGCCGAAAACTAGCGGGGGAAACAGATACGCAGTATTTT. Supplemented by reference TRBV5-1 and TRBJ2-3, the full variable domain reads KAGVTQTPRYLIKTRGQQVTLSCSPISGHRSVSWYQQTPGQGLQFLFEYFSETQRNKGNFPGRFSGRQFSNSRSEMNVSTLELGDSALYLCASRKLAGETDTQYFGPGTRLTVL.

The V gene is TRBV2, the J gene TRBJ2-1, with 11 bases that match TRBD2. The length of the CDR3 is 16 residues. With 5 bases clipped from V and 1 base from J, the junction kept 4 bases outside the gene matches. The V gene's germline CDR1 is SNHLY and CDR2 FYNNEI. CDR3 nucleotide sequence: TGTGCCAGCAGTAGACTAGCGGGGTGGTCCTACAATGAGCAGTTCTTC. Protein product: CASSRLAGWSYNEQFF.

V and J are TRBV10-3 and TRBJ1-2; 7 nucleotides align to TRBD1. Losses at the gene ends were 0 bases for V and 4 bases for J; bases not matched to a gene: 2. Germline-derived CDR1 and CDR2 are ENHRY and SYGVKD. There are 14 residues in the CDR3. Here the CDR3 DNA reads TGTGCCATCAGTGAGTCGGGACAGCTCTATGGCTACACCTTC. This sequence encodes CAISESGQLYGYTF.